This TCR beta chain was observed in a study of cytomegalovirus exposure and HLA in healthy donors. Study context: In terms of ancestry, the Caucasian-associated cluster contained roughly 81% of the 350 to 450 genotyped donors. Overall study findings and caveats: The study designated roughly 160 TCR beta chains cytomegalovirus-associated. In vitro, three CMV-associated chains proved specific for CMV antigens.

When sampled, the donors appeared nominally healthy, though they likely had unrecorded immune exposures. Use of 60 Vbeta and 13 Jbeta primers characterized the PCR. Method: immunoSEQ multiplex PCR; TCRdb's copy keeps in-frame clones and lacks some. The sample carries about 150,000 clones, approximately 9% recorded once. This clone appeared a few times. Antigen unknown. The source of this sequence is a male donor in good health and CMV-seronegative. The sequenced material came from PBMCs.

The CDR3 sequence is CATSRTVNSPLHF. CDR3 nucleotides: TGTGCCACCAGTCGGACAGTTAATTCACCCCTCCACTTT. The chain couples TRBV15 to TRBJ1-6, with D tentatively TRBD1 (6 bases). From germline, CDR1 is LNHNV and CDR2 YYDKDF (reference sequence). The V end lost 6 bases, the J end lost 6 bases, and 9 bases lay between the germline ends. The CDR3 length is 13 residues.